A selection of T cell receptor beta chains follows, all from one sample in a study of T cells after yellow fever vaccination. TCRdb itself ran the 5' RACE reads through MiXCR, one entry per CDR3 protein. The data contain some 160,000 distinct CDR3 sequences, 9.3% of them singletons. This material consisted of CD8+ T cells sorted from PBMCs, taken 45 days after the yellow fever booster vaccination. The receptor source for this set is a man between 18 and 35 years old who received the YFV17D yellow fever vaccine. Each CDR3 is given with its conserved first and last residue. A D gene is named only where the DNA matches it firmly. The size of a clone is reported for some rows only, either as once, few or many, or as a class for expanded clones.

>few|.|TRBV5-6
CASSLRRGKRDEKLFF
>few|.|TRBV6-5
CASSYSYYGSYNEQFF
>once|TRBD2|TRBV5-1
CASTPRGLSNTGELFF
>many|.|TRBV12-3/TRBV12-4
CASSSGTPNTGELFF
>few|.|TRBV6-5
CASSYSREGNEQFF
>.|.|TRBV4-3
CASSQDPGRGEKLFF
>.|.|TRBV11-2
CASSRYRATNEKLFF
>.|.|TRBV27
CASIRTSWGDTQYF
>.|.|TRBV7-7
CASSLWPVQSNTGELFF
>many|.|TRBV6-2/TRBV6-3
CASSLNGVYQPQHF
>.|.|TRBV20-1
CSADRLNTEAFF
>.|.|TRBV12-5
CASGLDRSLYGYTF
>.|.|TRBV5-1
CASSLQDSDTQYF
>.|.|TRBV24-1
CATSDFANTGELFF
>few|.|TRBV6-5
CASSSLWGQETQYF
>.|TRBD2|TRBV20-1
CSARDKRGYTDTQYF
>.|.|TRBV7-2
CASSLVSGAETQYF
>few|TRBD2|TRBV12-3/TRBV12-4
CASTGTIDIQYF
>.|.|TRBV6-1
CASSEGDEQFF
>.|TRBD1|TRBV7-9
CASSPSLTGAPFGNEQFF
>.|.|TRBV10-3
CAISTRAGAAGTEAFF
>.|TRBD2|TRBV27
CASSYTGGSYEQYF
>many|.|TRBV29-1
CSVETPSDNEQFF
>.|.|TRBV7-6
CASSPNPGLGRTEAFF
>few|.|TRBV5-6
CASSFSVVGAGELFF
>.|.|TRBV27
CASSQRTLRGSRQYF
>.|TRBD1|TRBV27
CASSFRTGGGYGYTF
>.|.|TRBV4-3
CASSQDRLAVPSYNEQFF
>few|TRBD1|TRBV15
CATGDRVRQPQHF
>many|TRBD2|TRBV5-4
CASSLSTGGALIYYEQYF
>.|.|TRBV13
CASSDLLGDETQYF
>few|.|TRBV7-2
CASSLGTVVVRDTQYF
>.|.|TRBV9
CASSVSGDPAGELFF
>.|TRBD2|TRBV6-6
CASSYDGTSGANTGELFF
>few|.|TRBV19
CAVGPDYLNTEAFF
>.|.|TRBV4-3
CASSQEEGPTGELFF
>few|.|TRBV4-3
CASSQESAYGNSPLHF
>few|.|TRBV5-1
CASSLASTAVTKNIQYF
>.|.|TRBV9
CASSVEQGSTYEQYF
>.|.|TRBV6-5
CASSYPGPFGEQFF